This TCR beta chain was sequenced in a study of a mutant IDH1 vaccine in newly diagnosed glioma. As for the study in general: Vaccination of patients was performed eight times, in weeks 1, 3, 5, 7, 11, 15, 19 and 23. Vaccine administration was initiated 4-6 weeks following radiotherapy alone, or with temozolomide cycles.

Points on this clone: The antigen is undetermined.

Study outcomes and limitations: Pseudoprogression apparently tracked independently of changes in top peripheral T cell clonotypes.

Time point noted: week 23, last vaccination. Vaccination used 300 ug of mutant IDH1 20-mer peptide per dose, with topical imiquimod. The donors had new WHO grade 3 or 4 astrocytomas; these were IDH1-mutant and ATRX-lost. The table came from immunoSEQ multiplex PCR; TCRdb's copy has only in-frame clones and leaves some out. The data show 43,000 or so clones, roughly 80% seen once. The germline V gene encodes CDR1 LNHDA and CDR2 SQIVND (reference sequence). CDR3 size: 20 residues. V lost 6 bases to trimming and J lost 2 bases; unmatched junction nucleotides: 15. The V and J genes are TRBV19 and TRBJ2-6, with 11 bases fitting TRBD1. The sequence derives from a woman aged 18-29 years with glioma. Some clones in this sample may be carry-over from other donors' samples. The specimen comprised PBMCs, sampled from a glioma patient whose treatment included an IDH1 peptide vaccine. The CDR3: CASRRGRTGGGRAGANVLTF. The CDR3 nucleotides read TGTGCCAGTAGGAGAGGAAGGACAGGGGGCGGCCGGGCTGGGGCCAACGTCCTGACTTTC.